The T cell receptor beta chain under discussion was sequenced for a study of OX40 agonist ivuxolimab in advanced cancers. Study background: Mean age approximately 66 years, range roughly 20 to 85; around 80% male.

The length of the CDR3 is 15 residues. Germline V gives CDR1 SGHRS, CDR2 YFSETQ. Trimming removed 1 base at V and 3 bases at J, with 13 bases between. Study-level points and caveats: In general, CD8+ T cells held more expanded clones than CD4+ did, on average.

Turning to this clone: Antigen specificity is unknown.

Produced via immunoSEQ multiplex PCR; TCRdb's table is partial and in-frame only. In the table there are tens of thousands of clones, about 90% of which are singletons. The starting material was CD4+ or CD8+ T cells sorted from blood, obtained in a trial of the OX40 agonist ivuxolimab. The origin of this receptor is an adult with an advanced solid tumor such as melanoma, head and neck, liver or kidney cancer. The chain combines TRBV5-1 with TRBJ2-5; TRBD1 or TRBD2 may be the D gene (5 bases each). Written as DNA, the CDR3 is TGCGCCAGCAGCTTGTGGGACCCAGTCGAAGAGACCCAGTACTTC. It is translated as CASSLWDPVEETQYF.